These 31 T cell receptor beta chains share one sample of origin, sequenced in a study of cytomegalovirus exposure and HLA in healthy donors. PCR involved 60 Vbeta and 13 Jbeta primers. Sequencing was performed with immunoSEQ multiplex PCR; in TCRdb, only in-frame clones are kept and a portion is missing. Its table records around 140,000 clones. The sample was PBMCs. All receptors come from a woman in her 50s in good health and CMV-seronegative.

For the CDR3, the DNA is TGTGCCAGCAGCTCCGTGACGACGGGGGAGCAGTTCTTC. It specifies CASSSVTTGEQFF. The V and J genes are TRBV7-3 and TRBJ2-1; D might be TRBD2 (5 bases). Deletions cut 4 bases from V and 10 bases from J, with 14 bases between. Germline loops: CDR1 SGHTA, CDR2 FQGTGA. The CDR3 contains 13 residues.

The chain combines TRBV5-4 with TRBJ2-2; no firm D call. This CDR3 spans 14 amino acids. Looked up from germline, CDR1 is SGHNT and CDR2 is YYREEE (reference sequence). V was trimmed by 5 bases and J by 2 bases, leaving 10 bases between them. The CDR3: CASSGRENTGELFF. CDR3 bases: TGTGCCAGCAGTGGTCGAGAAAACACCGGGGAGCTGTTTTTT.

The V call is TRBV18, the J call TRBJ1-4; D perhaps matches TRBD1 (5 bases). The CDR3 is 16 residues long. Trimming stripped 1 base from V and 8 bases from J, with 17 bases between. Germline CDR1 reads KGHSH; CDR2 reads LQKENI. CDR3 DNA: TGTGCCAGCTCACCACAGGGACTTGACAGCGGGGAAAAACTGTTTTTT. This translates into CASSPQGLDSGEKLFF.

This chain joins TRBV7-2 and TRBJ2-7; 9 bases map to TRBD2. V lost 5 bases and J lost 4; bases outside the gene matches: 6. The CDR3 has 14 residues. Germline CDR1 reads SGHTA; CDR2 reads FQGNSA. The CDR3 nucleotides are TGTGCCAGCAGCCTTAATAGCGGGGGTTACGAGCAGTACTTC. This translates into CASSLNSGGYEQYF.

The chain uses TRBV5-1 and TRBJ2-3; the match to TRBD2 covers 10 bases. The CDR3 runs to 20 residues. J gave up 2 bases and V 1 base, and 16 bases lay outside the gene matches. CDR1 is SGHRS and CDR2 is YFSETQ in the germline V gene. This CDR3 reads CASSLLPSSGGPLHTDTQYF. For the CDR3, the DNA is TGCGCCAGCAGCTTGTTACCTTCTAGCGGGGGCCCGCTTCACACAGATACGCAGTATTTT.

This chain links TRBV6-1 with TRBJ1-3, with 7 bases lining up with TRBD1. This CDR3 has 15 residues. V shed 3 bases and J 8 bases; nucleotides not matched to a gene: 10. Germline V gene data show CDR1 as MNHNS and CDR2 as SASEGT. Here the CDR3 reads CASSDLQRGLHTIYF. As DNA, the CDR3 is TGTGCCAGCAGTGACCTGCAAAGGGGGCTTCACACCATATATTTT.

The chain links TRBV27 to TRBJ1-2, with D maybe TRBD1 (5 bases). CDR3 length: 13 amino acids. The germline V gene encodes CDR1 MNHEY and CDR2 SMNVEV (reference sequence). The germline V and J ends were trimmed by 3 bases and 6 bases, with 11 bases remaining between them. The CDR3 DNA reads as TGTGCCAGCAGTTTGGTGCAGGGTCATGGCTACACCTTC. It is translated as CASSLVQGHGYTF.

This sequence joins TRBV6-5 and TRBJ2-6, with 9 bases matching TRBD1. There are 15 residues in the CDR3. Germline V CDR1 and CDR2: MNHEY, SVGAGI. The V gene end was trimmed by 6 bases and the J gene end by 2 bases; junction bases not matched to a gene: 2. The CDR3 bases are TGTGCCAGCAGCCGACAGGGGGCTGGGGCCAACGTCCTGACTTTC. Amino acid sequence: CASSRQGAGANVLTF.

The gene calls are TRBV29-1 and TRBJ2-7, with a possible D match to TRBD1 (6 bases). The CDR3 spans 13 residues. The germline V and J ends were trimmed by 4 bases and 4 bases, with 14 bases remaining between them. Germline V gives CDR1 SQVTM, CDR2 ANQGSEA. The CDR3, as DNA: TGCAGCGTTGTGTCAGGGGAGAAATACGAGCAGTACTTC. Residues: CSVVSGEKYEQYF.

The CDR3 reads CAWSVFRRTDYTF. In DNA, the CDR3 is TGTGCCTGGAGTGTATTTCGGAGGACAGACTACACCTTC. V and J are TRBV30 and TRBJ1-2, with D possibly being TRBD1 (6 bases). The CDR3 is 13 amino acids. Trimming removed 0 bases from V and 10 bases from J, with 15 bases in between. CDR1 and CDR2 (germline): GTSNPN, SVGIG (reference sequence). The variable domain in full, completed from reference TRBV30 and TRBJ1-2, reads SQTIHQWPATLVQPVGSPLSLECTVEGTSNPNLYWYRQAAGRGLQLLFYSVGIGQISSEVPQNLSASRPQDRQFILSSKKLLLSDSGFYLCAWSVFRRTDYTFGSGTRLTVV.

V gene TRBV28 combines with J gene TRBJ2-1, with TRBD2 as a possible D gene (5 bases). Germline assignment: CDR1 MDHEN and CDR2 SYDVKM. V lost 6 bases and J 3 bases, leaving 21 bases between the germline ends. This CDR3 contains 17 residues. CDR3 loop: CASRARALALYYNEQFF. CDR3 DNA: TGTGCCAGCAGAGCCCGGGCTTTAGCGTTGTACTACAATGAGCAGTTCTTC.

The CDR3 region has the DNA TGTGCCAGCAGCCAAGGTACGGGTGGATCCTACGAGCAGTACTTC. Residues: CASSQGTGGSYEQYF. V usage is TRBV4-2 and J usage is TRBJ2-7; no firm D call. This CDR3 comprises 15 residues. Germline V lookup: CDR1 LGHNA, CDR2 YNFKEQ. Trimming cost V 1 base and J 1 base, with 11 bases left between them.

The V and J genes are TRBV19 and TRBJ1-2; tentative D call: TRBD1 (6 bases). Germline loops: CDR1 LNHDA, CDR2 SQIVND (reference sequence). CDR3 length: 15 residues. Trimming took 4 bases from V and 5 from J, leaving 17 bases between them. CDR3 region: CASSTSMTGLYGYTF. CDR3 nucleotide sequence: TGTGCCAGTAGTACCTCAATGACAGGCCTATATGGCTACACCTTC.

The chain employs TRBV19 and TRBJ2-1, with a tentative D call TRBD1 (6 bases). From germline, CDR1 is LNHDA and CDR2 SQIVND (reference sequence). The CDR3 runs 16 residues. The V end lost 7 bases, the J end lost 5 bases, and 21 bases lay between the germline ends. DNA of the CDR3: TGTGCCAGTACCCACTTCGGTGGGGGCAAGGACAATGAGCAGTTCTTC. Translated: CASTHFGGGKDNEQFF.

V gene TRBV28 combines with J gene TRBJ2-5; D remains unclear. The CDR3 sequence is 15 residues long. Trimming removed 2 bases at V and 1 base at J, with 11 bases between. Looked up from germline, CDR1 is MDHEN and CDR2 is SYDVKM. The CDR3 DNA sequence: TGTGCCAGCAGTTTAACCCCAGGTGTCCAAGAGACCCAGTACTTC. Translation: CASSLTPGVQETQYF.

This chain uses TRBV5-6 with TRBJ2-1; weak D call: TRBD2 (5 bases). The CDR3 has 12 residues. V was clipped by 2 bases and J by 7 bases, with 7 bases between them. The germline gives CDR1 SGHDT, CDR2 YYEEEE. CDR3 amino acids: CASSFGGNEQFF. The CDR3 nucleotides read TGTGCCAGCAGCTTTGGAGGAAATGAGCAGTTCTTC.

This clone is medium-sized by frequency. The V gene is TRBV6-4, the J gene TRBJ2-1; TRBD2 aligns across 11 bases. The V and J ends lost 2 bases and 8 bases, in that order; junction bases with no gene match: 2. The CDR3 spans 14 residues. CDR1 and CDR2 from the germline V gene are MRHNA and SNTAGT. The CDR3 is CASSDGTSGDEQFF. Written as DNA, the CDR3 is TGTGCCAGCAGTGACGGGACTAGCGGCGATGAGCAGTTCTTC.

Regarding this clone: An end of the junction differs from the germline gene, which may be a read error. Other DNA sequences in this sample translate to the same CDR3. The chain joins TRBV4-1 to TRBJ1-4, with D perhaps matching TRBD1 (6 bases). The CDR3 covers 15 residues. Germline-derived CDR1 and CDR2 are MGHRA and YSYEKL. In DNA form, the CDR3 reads TGTGCCAGCAGCTCTCCGGGACACAACATGGAAAAACTGTTTTTT. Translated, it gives CASSSPGHNMEKLFF.

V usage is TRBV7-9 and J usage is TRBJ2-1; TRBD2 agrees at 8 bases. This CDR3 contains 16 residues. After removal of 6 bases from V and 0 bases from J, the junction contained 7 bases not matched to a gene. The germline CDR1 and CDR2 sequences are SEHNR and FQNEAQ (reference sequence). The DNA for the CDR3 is TGTGCCAGCAGTCCGTCGAGCGGGAGCTCCTACAATGAGCAGTTCTTC. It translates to CASSPSSGSSYNEQFF.

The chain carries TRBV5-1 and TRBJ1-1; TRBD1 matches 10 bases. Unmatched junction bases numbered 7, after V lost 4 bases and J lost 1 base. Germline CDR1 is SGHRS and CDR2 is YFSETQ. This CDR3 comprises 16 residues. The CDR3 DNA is TGCGCCAGCAGCCTCCGGACAGGGGGGGGGAACACTGAAGCTTTCTTT. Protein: CASSLRTGGGNTEAFF. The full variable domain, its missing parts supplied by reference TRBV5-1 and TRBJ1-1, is KAGVTQTPRYLIKTRGQQVTLSCSPISGHRSVSWYQQTPGQGLQFLFEYFSETQRNKGNFPGRFSGRQFSNSRSEMNVSTLELGDSALYLCASSLRTGGGNTEAFFGQGTRLTVV.

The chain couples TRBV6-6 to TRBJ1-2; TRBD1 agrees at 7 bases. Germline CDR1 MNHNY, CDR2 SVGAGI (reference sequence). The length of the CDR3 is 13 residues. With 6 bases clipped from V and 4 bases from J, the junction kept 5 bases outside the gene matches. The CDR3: CASRIEGAYGYTF. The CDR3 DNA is TGTGCCAGCAGGATCGAGGGGGCCTATGGCTACACCTTC.

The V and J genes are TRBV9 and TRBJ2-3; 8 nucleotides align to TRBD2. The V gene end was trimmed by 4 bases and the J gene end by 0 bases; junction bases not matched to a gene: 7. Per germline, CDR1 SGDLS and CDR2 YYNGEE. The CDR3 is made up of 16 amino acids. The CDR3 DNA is TGTGCCAGCAGCACCAGCGGGAGTATGAGCACAGATACGCAGTATTTT. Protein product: CASSTSGSMSTDTQYF.

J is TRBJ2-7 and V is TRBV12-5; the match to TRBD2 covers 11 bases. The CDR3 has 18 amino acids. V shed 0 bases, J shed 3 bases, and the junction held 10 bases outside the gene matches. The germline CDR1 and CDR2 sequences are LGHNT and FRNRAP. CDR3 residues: CASGLVRTSGSLRYEQYF. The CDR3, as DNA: TGTGCTAGTGGTTTGGTACGAACTAGCGGGAGTTTGCGCTACGAGCAGTACTTC.

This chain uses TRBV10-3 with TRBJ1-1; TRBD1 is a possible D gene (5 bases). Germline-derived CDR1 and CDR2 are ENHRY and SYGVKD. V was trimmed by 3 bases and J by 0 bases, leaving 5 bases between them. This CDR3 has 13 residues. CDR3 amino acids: CAISDRVNTEAFF. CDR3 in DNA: TGTGCCATCAGTGACAGGGTGAACACTGAAGCTTTCTTT.

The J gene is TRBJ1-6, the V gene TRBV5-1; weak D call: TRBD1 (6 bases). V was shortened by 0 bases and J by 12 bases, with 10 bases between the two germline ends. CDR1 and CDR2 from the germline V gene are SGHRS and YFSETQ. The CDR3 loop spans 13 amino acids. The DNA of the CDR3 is TGCGCCAGCAGCTTGGGGGTGGACAGACCCCTCCACTTT. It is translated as CASSLGVDRPLHF.

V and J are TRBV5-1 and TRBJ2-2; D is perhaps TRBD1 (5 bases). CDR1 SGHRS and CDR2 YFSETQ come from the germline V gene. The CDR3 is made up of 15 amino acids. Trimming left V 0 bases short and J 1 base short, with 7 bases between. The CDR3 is CASSLGGLNTGELFF. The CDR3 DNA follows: TGCGCCAGCAGCTTGGGGGGCCTGAACACCGGGGAGCTGTTTTTT. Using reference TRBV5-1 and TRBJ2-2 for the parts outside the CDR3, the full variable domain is KAGVTQTPRYLIKTRGQQVTLSCSPISGHRSVSWYQQTPGQGLQFLFEYFSETQRNKGNFPGRFSGRQFSNSRSEMNVSTLELGDSALYLCASSLGGLNTGELFFGEGSRLTVL.

DNA for the CDR3: TGTGCCTGGAGTCGGGACAGGGACGAAAAACTGTTTTTT. This encodes CAWSRDRDEKLFF. V and J are TRBV30 and TRBJ1-4, with TRBD1 matching over 9 bases. With 2 bases clipped from V and 8 bases from J, the junction kept 3 bases outside the gene matches. CDR3 size: 13 residues. Germline V CDR1 and CDR2: GTSNPN, SVGIG (reference sequence).

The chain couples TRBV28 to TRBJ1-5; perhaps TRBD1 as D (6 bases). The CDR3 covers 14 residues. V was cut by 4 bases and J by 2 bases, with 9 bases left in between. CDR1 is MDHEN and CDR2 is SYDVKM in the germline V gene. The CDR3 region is CASSSRQGNQPQHF. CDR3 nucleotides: TGTGCCAGCAGTTCCAGACAGGGCAATCAGCCCCAGCATTTT.

As DNA, the CDR3 is TGTGCCAGCAGTAAGGGACAAACCTACAATGAGCAGTTCTTC. This sequence encodes CASSKGQTYNEQFF. The genes are TRBV28 and TRBJ2-1; the D gene is possibly TRBD1 (6 bases). The germline CDR1 and CDR2 sequences are MDHEN and SYDVKM. Trimming took off 5 bases at V and 2 bases at J, with 10 bases between the two ends. CDR3 length equals 14 residues.

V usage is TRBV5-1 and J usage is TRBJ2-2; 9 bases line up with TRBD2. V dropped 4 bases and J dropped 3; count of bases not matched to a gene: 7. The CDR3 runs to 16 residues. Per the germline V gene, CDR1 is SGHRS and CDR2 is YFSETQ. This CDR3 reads CASSGGSGGYTGELFF. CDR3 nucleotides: TGCGCCAGCAGCGGGGGTAGCGGGGGATACACCGGGGAGCTGTTTTTT.

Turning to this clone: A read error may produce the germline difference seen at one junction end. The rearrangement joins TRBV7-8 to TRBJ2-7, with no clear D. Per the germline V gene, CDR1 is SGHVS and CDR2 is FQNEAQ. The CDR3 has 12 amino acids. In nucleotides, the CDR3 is TGTGCCAGCAGATACCACTCCCACGAGCAGTACTTC. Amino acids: CASRYHSHEQYF. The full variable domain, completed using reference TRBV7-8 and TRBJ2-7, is GAGVSQSPRYKVAKRGQDVALRCDPISGHVSLFWYQQALGQGPEFLTYFQNEAQLDKSGLPSDRFFAERPEGSVSTLKIQRTQQEDSAVYLCASRYHSHEQYFGPGTRLTVT.